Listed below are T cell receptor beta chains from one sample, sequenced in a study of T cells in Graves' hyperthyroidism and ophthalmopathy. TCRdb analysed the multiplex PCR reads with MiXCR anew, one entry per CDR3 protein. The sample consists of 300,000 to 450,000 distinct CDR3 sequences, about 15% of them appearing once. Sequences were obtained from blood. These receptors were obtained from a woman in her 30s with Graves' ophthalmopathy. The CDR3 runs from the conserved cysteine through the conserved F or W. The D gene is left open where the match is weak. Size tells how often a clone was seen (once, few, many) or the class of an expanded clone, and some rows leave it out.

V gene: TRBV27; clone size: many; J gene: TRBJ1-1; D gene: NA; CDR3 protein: CASRLTGLGTEAFF; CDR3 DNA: TGTGCCAGCAGGTTGACAGGTTTAGGCACTGAAGCTTTCTTT
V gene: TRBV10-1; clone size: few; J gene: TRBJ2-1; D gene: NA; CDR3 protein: CASSESLVSYNEQFF; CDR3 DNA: TGCGCCAGCAGTGAGTCCCTGGTTTCCTACAATGAGCAGTTCTTC
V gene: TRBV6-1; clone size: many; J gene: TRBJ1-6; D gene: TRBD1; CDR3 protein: CASRDRGGNSPLHF; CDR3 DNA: TGTGCCAGCAGGGACAGGGGGGGGAATTCACCCCTCCACTTT
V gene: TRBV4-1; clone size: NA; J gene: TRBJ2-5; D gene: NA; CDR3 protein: CASSQEPRWETQYF; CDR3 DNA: TGCGCCAGCAGCCAAGAACCGAGGTGGGAGACCCAGTACTTC
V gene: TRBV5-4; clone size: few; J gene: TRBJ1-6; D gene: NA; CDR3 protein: CASSLLPSHSYNSPLHF; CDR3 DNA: TGTGCCAGCAGCTTGCTGCCAAGTCACTCCTATAATTCACCCCTCCACTTT
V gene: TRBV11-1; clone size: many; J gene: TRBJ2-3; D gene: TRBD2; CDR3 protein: CASSLERESTDTQYF; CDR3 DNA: TGTGCCAGCAGCTTAGAGCGGGAAAGCACAGATACGCAGTATTTT
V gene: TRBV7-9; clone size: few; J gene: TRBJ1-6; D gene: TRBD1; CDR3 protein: CASSLGQGGDSPLHF; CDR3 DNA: TGTGCCAGCAGCTTAGGCCAGGGGGGCGATTCACCCCTCCACTTT
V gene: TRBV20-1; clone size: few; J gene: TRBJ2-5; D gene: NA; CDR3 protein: CSATLETQYF; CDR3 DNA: TGCAGTGCGACCCTGGAGACCCAGTACTTC
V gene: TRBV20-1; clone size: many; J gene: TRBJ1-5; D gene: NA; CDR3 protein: CSAETEARGNQPQHF; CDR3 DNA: TGCAGTGCTGAGACAGAGGCAAGGGGCAATCAGCCCCAGCATTTT
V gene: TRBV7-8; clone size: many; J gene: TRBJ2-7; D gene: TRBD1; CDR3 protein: CASGTGQPYEQYF; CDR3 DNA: TGTGCCAGCGGAACGGGACAGCCCTACGAGCAGTACTTC
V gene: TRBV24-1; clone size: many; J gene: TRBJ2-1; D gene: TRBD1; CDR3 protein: CATSDFGQGREQFF; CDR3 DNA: TGTGCCACCAGTGACTTCGGACAGGGAAGAGAGCAGTTCTTC
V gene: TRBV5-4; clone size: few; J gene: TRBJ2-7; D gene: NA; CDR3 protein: CASSNRDLNYEQYF; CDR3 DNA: TGTGCCAGCAGCAACCGGGACTTAAACTACGAGCAGTACTTC
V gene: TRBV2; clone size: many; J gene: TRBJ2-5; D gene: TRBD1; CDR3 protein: CASEGQTQETQYF; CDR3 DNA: TGTGCCAGCGAGGGACAGACCCAAGAGACCCAGTACTTC
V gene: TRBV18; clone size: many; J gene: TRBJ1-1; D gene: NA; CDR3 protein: CASSGLGGSSTEAFF; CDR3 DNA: TGTGCCAGCTCAGGCCTTGGGGGATCCTCCACTGAAGCTTTCTTT
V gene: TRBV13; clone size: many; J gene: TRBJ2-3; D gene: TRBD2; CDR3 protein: CASSAGTNEDTQYF; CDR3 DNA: TGTGCCAGCAGCGCCGGGACTAACGAGGATACGCAGTATTTT
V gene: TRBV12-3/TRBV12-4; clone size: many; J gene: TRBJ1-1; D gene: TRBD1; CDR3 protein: CASSFQGDTEAFF; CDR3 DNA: TGTGCCAGCAGTTTCCAGGGGGACACTGAAGCTTTCTTT
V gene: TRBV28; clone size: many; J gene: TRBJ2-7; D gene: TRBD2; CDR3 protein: CASSLRGREQYF; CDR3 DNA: TGTGCCAGCAGCCTGCGGGGGAGAGAGCAGTACTTC
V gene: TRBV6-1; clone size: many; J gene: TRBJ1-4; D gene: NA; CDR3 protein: CASLEVNEKLFF; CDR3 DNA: TGTGCCAGCCTTGAAGTTAATGAAAAACTGTTTTTT
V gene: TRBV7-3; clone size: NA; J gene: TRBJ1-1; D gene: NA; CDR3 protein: CASSLFTSTEAFF; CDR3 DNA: TGTGCCAGCAGCTTATTCACGAGCACTGAAGCTTTCTTT
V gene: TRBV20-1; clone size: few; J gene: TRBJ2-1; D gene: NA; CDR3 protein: CSARDPYSSRLSGEQFF; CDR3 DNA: TGCAGTGCTAGAGACCCCTATTCTAGCCGTTTATCCGGTGAGCAGTTCTTC
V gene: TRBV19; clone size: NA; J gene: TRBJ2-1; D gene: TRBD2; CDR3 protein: CASSTRGGGREEQFF; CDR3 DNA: TGTGCCAGTAGTACTCGGGGGGGGGGGCGAGAGGAGCAGTTCTTC
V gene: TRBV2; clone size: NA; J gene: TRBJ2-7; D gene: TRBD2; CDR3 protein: CTSRLAGGLYEECF; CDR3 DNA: TGTACCAGCAGACTAGCGGGGGGTCTCTACGAGGAGTGCTTC
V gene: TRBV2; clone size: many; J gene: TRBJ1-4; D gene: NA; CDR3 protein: CASRTGARGEKLFF; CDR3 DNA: TGTGCCAGCAGGACGGGAGCCCGTGGGGAAAAACTGTTTTTT
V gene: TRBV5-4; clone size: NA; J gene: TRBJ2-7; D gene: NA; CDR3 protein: CASSLGFEYEQYF; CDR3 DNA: TGTGCCAGCAGCTTGGGCTTCGAGTACGAGCAGTACTTC
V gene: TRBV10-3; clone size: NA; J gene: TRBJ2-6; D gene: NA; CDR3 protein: CAIRRSGANVLTF; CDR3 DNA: TGTGCCATCAGGAGATCTGGGGCCAACGTCCTGACTTTC
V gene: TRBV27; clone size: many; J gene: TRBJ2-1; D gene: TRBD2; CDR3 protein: CASSTLLAGGRSSYNEQFF; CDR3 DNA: TGTGCCAGCAGTACCCTACTAGCGGGGGGCCGGAGCTCCTACAATGAGCAGTTCTTC
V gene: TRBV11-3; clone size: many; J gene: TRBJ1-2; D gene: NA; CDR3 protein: CASSLDGPSKGFNYGYTF; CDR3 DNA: TGTGCCAGCAGCTTAGATGGGCCAAGTAAAGGGTTTAACTATGGCTACACCTTC
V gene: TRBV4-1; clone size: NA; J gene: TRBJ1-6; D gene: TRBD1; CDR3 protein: CASSQVSGTGYSPLHF; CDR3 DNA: TGCGCCAGCAGCCAAGTAAGTGGGACAGGGTATTCACCCCTCCACTTT
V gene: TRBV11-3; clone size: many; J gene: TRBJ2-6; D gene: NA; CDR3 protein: CASSSTDRSGANVLTF; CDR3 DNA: TGTGCCAGCAGTTCTACGGACCGCTCTGGGGCCAACGTCCTGACTTTC
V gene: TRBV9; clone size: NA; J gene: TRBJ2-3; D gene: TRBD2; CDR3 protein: CASSVGERGVGNTQYF; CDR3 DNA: TGTGCCAGCAGCGTAGGAGAGCGGGGGGTAGGAAATACGCAGTATTTT
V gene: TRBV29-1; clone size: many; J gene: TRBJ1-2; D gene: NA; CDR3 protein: CSVYDVGVWKGYTF; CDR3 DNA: TGCAGCGTGTATGACGTGGGGGTATGGAAAGGCTACACCTTC
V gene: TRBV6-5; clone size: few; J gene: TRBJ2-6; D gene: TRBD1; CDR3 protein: CASSYVGTGISGANVLTF; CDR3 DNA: TGTGCCAGCAGTTACGTCGGGACAGGGATCTCTGGGGCCAACGTCCTGACTTTC
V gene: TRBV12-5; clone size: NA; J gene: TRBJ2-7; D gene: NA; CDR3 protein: CASGLVPPDFAQYF; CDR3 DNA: TGTGCTAGTGGTTTGGTACCCCCCGACTTTGCGCAGTACTTC
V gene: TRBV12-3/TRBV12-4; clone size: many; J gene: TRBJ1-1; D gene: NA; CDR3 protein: CASSSYGNTEAFF; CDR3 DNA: TGTGCCAGCAGTTCATACGGGAACACTGAAGCTTTCTTT
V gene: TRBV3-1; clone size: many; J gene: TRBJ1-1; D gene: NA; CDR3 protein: CASSKTENTEAFF; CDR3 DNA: TGTGCCAGCAGCAAGACAGAGAACACTGAAGCTTTCTTT
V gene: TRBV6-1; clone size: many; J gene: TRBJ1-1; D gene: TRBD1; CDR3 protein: CASSYVDRSYDEAFF; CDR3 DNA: TGTGCCAGCAGTTACGTGGACAGGAGCTATGATGAAGCTTTCTTT
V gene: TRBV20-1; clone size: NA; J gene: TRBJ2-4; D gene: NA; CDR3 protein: CSASVNTRGDIQYF; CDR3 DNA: TGCAGTGCTAGCGTCAACACAAGGGGGGACATTCAGTACTTC
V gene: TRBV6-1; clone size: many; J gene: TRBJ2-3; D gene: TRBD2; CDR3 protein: CASSEMRETFTDTQYF; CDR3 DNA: TGTGCCAGCAGTGAAATGCGGGAGACGTTCACAGATACGCAGTATTTT
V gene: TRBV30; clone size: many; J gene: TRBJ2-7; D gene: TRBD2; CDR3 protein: CASSGGSYEQYF; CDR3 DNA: TGTGCCTCTAGCGGGGGTTCCTACGAGCAGTACTTC
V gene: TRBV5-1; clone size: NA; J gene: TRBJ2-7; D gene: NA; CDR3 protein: CASSPGGAVDEEQYF; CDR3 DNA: TGCGCCAGCAGCCCGGGGGGCGCCGTTGACGAGGAGCAGTACTTC
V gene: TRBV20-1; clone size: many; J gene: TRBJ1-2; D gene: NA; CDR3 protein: CSARDPARGKGYTF; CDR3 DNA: TGCAGTGCTAGAGACCCGGCCCGGGGGAAAGGCTACACCTTC
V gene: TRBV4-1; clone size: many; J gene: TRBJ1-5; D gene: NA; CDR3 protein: CASSGQGTNQPQHF; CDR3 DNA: TGCGCCAGCAGCGGGCAGGGGACAAATCAGCCCCAGCATTTT
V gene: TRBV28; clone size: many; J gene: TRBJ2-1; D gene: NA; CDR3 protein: CASSLLGTSYNEQFF; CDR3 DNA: TGTGCCAGCAGTCTCCTGGGTACCTCCTACAATGAGCAGTTCTTC
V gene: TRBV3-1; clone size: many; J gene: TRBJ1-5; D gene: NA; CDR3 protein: CASSHTPRSQPQHF; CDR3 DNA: TGTGCCAGCAGCCACACTCCCCGTAGTCAGCCCCAGCATTTT
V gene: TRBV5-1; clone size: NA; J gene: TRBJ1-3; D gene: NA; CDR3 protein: CASRYGAVYF; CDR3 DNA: TGCGCCAGCAGATACGGGGCGGTATATTTT
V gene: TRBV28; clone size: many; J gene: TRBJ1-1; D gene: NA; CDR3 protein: CASSFNSPGQMNTEAFF; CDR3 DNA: TGTGCCAGCAGCTTCAACTCCCCGGGACAAATGAACACTGAAGCTTTCTTT
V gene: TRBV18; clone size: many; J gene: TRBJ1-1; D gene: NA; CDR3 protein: CASSPREGKGEAFF; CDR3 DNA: TGTGCCAGCTCACCACGTGAAGGGAAGGGTGAAGCTTTCTTT
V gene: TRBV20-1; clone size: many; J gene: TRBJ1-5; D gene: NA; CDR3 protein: CSASGEFSSNQPQHF; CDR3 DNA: TGCAGTGCTTCAGGGGAATTTTCTAGCAATCAGCCCCAGCATTTT
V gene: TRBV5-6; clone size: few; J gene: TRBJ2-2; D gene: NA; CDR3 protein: CASSLNGGGQPGELFF; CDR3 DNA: TGTGCCAGCAGCCTTAACGGTGGGGGGCAGCCCGGGGAGCTGTTTTTT